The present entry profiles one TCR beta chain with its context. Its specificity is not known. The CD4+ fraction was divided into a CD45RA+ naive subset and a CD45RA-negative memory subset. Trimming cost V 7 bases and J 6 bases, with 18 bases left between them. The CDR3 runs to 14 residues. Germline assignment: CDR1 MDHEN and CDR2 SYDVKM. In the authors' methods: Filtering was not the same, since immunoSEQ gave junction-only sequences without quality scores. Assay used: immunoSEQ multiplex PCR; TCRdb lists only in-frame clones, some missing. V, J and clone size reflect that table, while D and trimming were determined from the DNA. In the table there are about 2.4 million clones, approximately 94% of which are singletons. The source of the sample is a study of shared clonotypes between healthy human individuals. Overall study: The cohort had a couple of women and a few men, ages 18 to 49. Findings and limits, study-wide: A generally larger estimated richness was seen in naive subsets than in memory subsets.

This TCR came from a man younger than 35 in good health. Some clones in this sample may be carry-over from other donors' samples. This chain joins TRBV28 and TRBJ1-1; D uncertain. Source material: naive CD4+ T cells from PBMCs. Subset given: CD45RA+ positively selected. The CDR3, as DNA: TGTGCCAGCACCCCCCCCGGGTCTAGGCCTGAAGCTTTCTTT. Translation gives CASTPPGSRPEAFF.